This T cell receptor (beta chain) appears in the sequencing data of a study of blood T cells in healthy people across ages. Findings of the study overall: Per million T cells, TCR beta diversity dropped about linearly as age rose.

Germline V gives CDR1 SNHLY, CDR2 FYNNEI. CDR3 length equals 16 residues. V gave up 3 bases and J gave up 5 bases; unmatched junction bases: 7. In regard to this clonotype: The antigen remains unidentified.

Next came a second PCR, run for about 6 to 12 cycles, which used a sample-barcoded 5' primer along with a J-beta primer mix. TCRdb used MiXCR to reprocess the 5' RACE reads, holding one entry per CDR3 protein. The profile shows about 1,000,000 distinct CDR3 sequences, 45% of them singletons. Isolation of PBMCs gave at least 7 million cells per sample. The chain combines TRBV2 with TRBJ2-1, with 10 bases fitting TRBD2. Material: blood. The source is a woman aged 60-75 years in good health. The CDR3 DNA is TGTGCCAGCAGTGATTGGGGACTAGCGCGGGACAATGAGCAGTTCTTC. Translation gives CASSDWGLARDNEQFF. Looking up the rest from reference TRBV2 and TRBJ2-1 gives the full variable domain: EPEVTQTPSHQVTQMGQEVILRCVPISNHLYFYWYRQILGQKVEFLVSFYNNEISEKSEIFDDQFSVERPDGSNFTLKIRSTKLEDSAMYFCASSDWGLARDNEQFFGPGTRLTVL.